This TCR beta chain was captured by sequencing in a study of response to subunit inactivated influenza vaccine. The study, taken as a whole, reports: After each seasonal influenza vaccination, few new T cells are recruited, the authors suggested.

About this clonotype itself: What it binds is unknown.

TCRdb used MiXCR to reprocess the RT-PCR reads, holding one entry per CDR3 protein. This table holds 750,000 to 850,000 distinct CDR3 sequences, under 20% found once. CDR1 MNHNS and CDR2 SASEGT come from the germline V gene. V lost 6 bases to trimming and J lost 1 base; unmatched junction nucleotides: 8. The CDR3 runs 17 residues. Sequenced here: PBMCs from blood, sampled 4 to 6 days after vaccination. The receptor comes from a man aged 50-59 years who received an inactivated influenza vaccine. This chain links TRBV6-1 with TRBJ1-6, with 8 bases fitting TRBD1. The CDR3, as DNA: TGTGCCAGCAGCTGGACAGGGACGCGGTCCTATAATTCACCCCTCCACTTT. Translating it yields CASSWTGTRSYNSPLHF.